This T cell receptor beta chain was captured by sequencing in a study of shared clonotypes between healthy human individuals. Study outcomes and limitations: Rarefaction showed that sequencing of sorted subsets was incomplete (despite large depth). Researchers sampled blood only, noting tissue repertoires likely differ. Among four donors, approximately 5% of naive CD4 clonotypes were found in common.

Germline CDR1 and CDR2: LNHDA and SQIVND (reference sequence). This CDR3 is 15 amino acids long. Trimming cost V 9 bases and J 4 bases; bases outside gene matches: 11. CD45RO-negative, CCR7-positively selected cells formed the naive CD8 fraction, excluding terminally differentiated effector memory CD45RA+ cells. Sorted-subset replicate PCRs used roughly 210 ng of genomic DNA. This amount corresponded to some 32,000 T cell genomes. Assay: immunoSEQ multiplex PCR; the TCRdb copy retains only in-frame clones and omits some. This table has about 600,000 clones, about 95% appearing once. Note on this clone: What it recognizes is unknown.

This TCR derives from a woman aged 25 to 45 in good health. V is TRBV19 and J is TRBJ2-2; TRBD1 aligns across 7 bases. Sequenced: naive CD8+ T cells sorted from blood. The CDR3 reads CASQTGVFVTGELFF. The CDR3 DNA follows: TGTGCCAGCCAAACAGGGGTTTTTGTCACCGGGGAGCTGTTTTTT.